These 6 T cell receptor beta chains share one sample of origin, sequenced in a study of shared clonotypes between healthy human individuals (dated by TCRdb to 2020 to 2022). The method behind the library was the immunoSEQ multiplex PCR assay. The source is immuneACCESS, and TCRdb retained only in-frame sequences with V and J called. Part of the clones is not carried over; for the studies checked, unresolved V genes explain less than half of this, and the remainder is unexplained. In all, the sample holds 2 million to 2.5 million clones, and about 94% of those were seen once. 1.1% of the sample is in the top ten clones. CD8 naive samples were obtained by positive selection for CCR7 among CD45RO-negative cells, yielding a CD45RA+CCR7+ population from which TemRA cells were excluded. The sequenced sample consisted of naive CD8+ T cells sorted from blood. The label giving this sample's cell subset or site can be read as: CD45RA+CCR7+. The receptors were sampled from a man between 18 and 29 years old in good health.

The V call is TRBV4-1, the J call TRBJ2-1, with D hard to call. The CDR3 covers 17 residues. Germline V gene data show CDR1 as MGHRA and CDR2 as YSYEKL. Trimming removed 1 base at V and 0 bases at J, with 13 bases between. The CDR3 DNA follows: TGCGCCAGCAGCCAAGGAAGTGGGTATTACTCCTACAATGAGCAGTTCTTC. This sequence encodes CASSQGSGYYSYNEQFF.

This sequence joins TRBV19 and TRBJ1-1; D remains unclear. CDR3 size: 14 residues. V dropped 6 bases and J dropped 0 bases, with 11 bases sitting between them. Germline V gene data show CDR1 as LNHDA and CDR2 as SQIVND (reference sequence). The CDR3 sequence is CASRVGLMNTEAFF. CDR3 in DNA: TGTGCCAGTAGGGTAGGCCTCATGAACACTGAAGCTTTCTTT.

Regarding this clone: The sample holds other DNA sequences that translate to the same CDR3. V is TRBV11-1 and J is TRBJ2-7; D not resolved. The V gene lost 5 bases and the J gene lost 0 bases, with 8 bases spanning the gap. The CDR3 runs 13 residues. In germline, CDR1 is SGHAT, CDR2 FQDESV (reference sequence). The DNA of the CDR3 is TGTGCCAGCAGCCCGGGCCTCTCCTACGAGCAGTACTTC. Translation: CASSPGLSYEQYF.

As regards this clone: The sample contains more than one DNA sequence encoding this CDR3. The genes are TRBV6-5 and TRBJ2-2; tentatively, D is TRBD2 (6 bases). Germline loops: CDR1 MNHEY, CDR2 SVGAGI. The V gene lost 3 bases and the J gene lost 4 bases, with 9 bases spanning the gap. The CDR3 covers 14 residues. The CDR3: CASSYSGSTGELFF. CDR3 nucleotides: TGTGCCAGCAGTTATTCCGGGAGCACCGGGGAGCTGTTTTTT.

The sample holds one count of this clone. The chain employs TRBV2 and TRBJ2-5; D might be TRBD1 or TRBD2, each matching 5 bases. Trimming stripped 8 bases from V and 0 bases from J, with 10 bases between. In germline, CDR1 is SNHLY, CDR2 FYNNEI. The CDR3 totals 13 residues. CDR3 in amino acids: CASRWGYQETQYF. Written as DNA, the CDR3 is TGTGCCAGCCGTTGGGGGTACCAAGAGACCCAGTACTTC.

This clone was found once. The chain joins TRBV5-8 to TRBJ2-3; tentative D call: TRBD1 (5 bases). Germline-derived CDR1 and CDR2 are SGHTS and YDEGEE. Deletions cut 3 bases from V and 4 bases from J, with 18 bases between. This CDR3 has 16 residues. CDR3 region: CASSSDAAGPADTQYF. CDR3 nucleotide sequence: TGTGCCAGCAGCTCGGACGCGGCAGGGCCCGCAGATACGCAGTATTTT.